The 27 T cell receptor beta chains reported below all come from one sample, sequenced in a study of T cells in Graves' hyperthyroidism and ophthalmopathy. TCR beta CDR3 region amplification was performed from RNA transcripts. The HTBI primer set was used in a first-round RT-PCR of the TCR CDR3. TCRdb ran MiXCR on the multiplex PCR reads and lists one entry per CDR3 protein. This table holds 210,000 or so distinct CDR3 sequences, 15% to 20% found once. Sequenced: blood. These receptors were collected from a man aged 45-60 years with Graves' hyperthyroidism.

In this sample, this clonotype turned up once. Since a much larger clone is just one base distant, this may be a read error. The rearrangement uses TRBV6-1 and TRBJ2-5, with 9 bases lining up with TRBD2. Trimming cost V 6 bases and J 2 bases; bases outside gene matches: 7. The CDR3 is made up of 15 amino acids. Germline values: CDR1 MNHNS, CDR2 SASEGT. DNA of the CDR3: TGTGCCAGCAGGGGAGAGCGGGGGGCACAAGAGACCCAGTACTTC. Amino acids: CASRGERGAQETQYF.

This clonotype was seen once. The rearrangement uses TRBV2 and TRBJ2-7, with no clear D. Germline-derived CDR1 and CDR2 are SNHLY and FYNNEI. V was trimmed by 3 bases and J by 1 base, leaving 10 bases between them. This CDR3 contains 14 residues. CDR3 sequence: CASSDSQRSYEQYF. For the CDR3, the DNA is TGTGCCAGCAGTGACTCGCAGAGATCCTACGAGCAGTACTTC. Filled out from reference TRBV2 and TRBJ2-7, the complete variable domain reads EPEVTQTPSHQVTQMGQEVILRCVPISNHLYFYWYRQILGQKVEFLVSFYNNEISEKSEIFDDQFSVERPDGSNFTLKIRSTKLEDSAMYFCASSDSQRSYEQYFGPGTRLTVT.

Ten or more counts support this clonotype. This chain uses TRBV20-1 with TRBJ2-7; 10 bases map to TRBD1. The CDR3 consists of 15 residues. Germline CDR1 DFQATT, CDR2 SNEGSKA (reference sequence). V lost 0 bases and J lost 4; bases outside the gene matches: 6. In nucleotides, the CDR3 is TGCAGTGCTAGAGACAGGGACAGGGGATCGTACGAGCAGTACTTC. Protein sequence: CSARDRDRGSYEQYF.

On this clonotype itself: A much larger clone differs by one base, so this may be a read error. V usage is TRBV10-3 and J usage is TRBJ1-5; 10 positions agree with TRBD1. V shed 8 bases and J 1 base; nucleotides not matched to a gene: 5. Germline V gene sequence: CDR1 ENHRY, CDR2 SYGVKD. The CDR3 loop spans 15 amino acids. CDR3 nucleotide sequence: TGTGCCATCGGGACAGGGGCTAGCAGCAATCAGCCCCAGCATTTT. Amino acids: CAIGTGASSNQPQHF.

This clonotype came up many times. The chain carries TRBV28 and TRBJ2-3; 7 nucleotides align to TRBD2. CDR1 and CDR2 from the germline V gene are MDHEN and SYDVKM. Unmatched junction bases numbered 12, after V lost 5 bases and J lost 4 bases. The CDR3 is 16 amino acids. The CDR3 sequence: CASSHGDYREADTQYF. The CDR3 DNA sequence: TGTGCCAGCAGTCATGGGGACTACCGGGAGGCAGATACGCAGTATTTT.

This clonotype was detected many times. The chain recombines TRBV18 with TRBJ2-7; unclear D gene. The CDR3 contains 13 residues. With 3 bases removed from V and 5 bases from J, the gap between germline ends came to 11 bases. Germline V gives CDR1 KGHSH, CDR2 LQKENI. The CDR3 DNA sequence: TGTGCCAGCTCACCCAACAGAGGCCACGAGCAGTACTTC. This gives the protein CASSPNRGHEQYF.

This clonotype was found many times. The chain recombines TRBV3-1 with TRBJ2-1; D not resolved. CDR3 size: 15 residues. In germline, CDR1 is LGHDT, CDR2 YNNKEL (reference sequence). Trimming took 1 base from V and 1 from J, leaving 8 bases between them. CDR3 DNA: TGTGCCAGCAGCCAAGTCCCCTTGTCCTACAATGAGCAGTTCTTC. This encodes CASSQVPLSYNEQFF.

The chain uses TRBV9 and TRBJ2-5; 8 bases agree with TRBD2. The CDR3 extends over 15 amino acids. Germline V gene data show CDR1 as SGDLS and CDR2 as YYNGEE. V trimming: 4 bases; J trimming: 0 bases; junction bases outside the gene matches: 5. Here the CDR3 reads CASSPGGRYQETQYF. In nucleotides, the CDR3 is TGTGCCAGCAGCCCGGGGGGGAGGTACCAAGAGACCCAGTACTTC.

The J gene is TRBJ1-5, the V gene TRBV6-4, with 9 bases aligning to TRBD1. Germline V gives CDR1 MRHNA, CDR2 SNTAGT. J was trimmed by 0 bases and V by 2 bases; bases with no gene match: 8. The CDR3 contains 18 residues. The CDR3 bases are TGTGCCAGCAGTGACCGGGACAGGGCTCCAGTTAGCAATCAGCCCCAGCATTTT. Its protein product is CASSDRDRAPVSNQPQHF.

The V call is TRBV4-1, the J call TRBJ2-7; D tentatively fits TRBD1 or TRBD2 (6 bases each). CDR1 is MGHRA and CDR2 is YSYEKL in the germline V gene. V lost 1 base and J 5 bases, leaving 24 bases between the germline ends. CDR3 length: 18 amino acids. The CDR3 sequence: CASSQGPFRGRIGDEQYF. In nucleotides, the CDR3 is TGCGCCAGCAGCCAAGGGCCTTTCCGGGGGCGGATCGGCGACGAGCAGTACTTC.

This clonotype was found many times. The V call is TRBV7-2, the J call TRBJ2-5; D remains ambiguous. The germline V gene has CDR1 SGHTA and CDR2 FQGNSA. Trimming shortened V by 1 base and J by 0 bases, and 3 bases separated the two germline ends. This CDR3 region has 13 residues. The CDR3, as DNA: TGTGCCAGCAGCTTAGACTACCAAGAGACCCAGTACTTC. Its protein product is CASSLDYQETQYF.

The rearrangement uses TRBV5-1 and TRBJ2-2, with D perhaps matching TRBD1 or TRBD2 (5 bases each). The CDR3 extends over 16 amino acids. Germline assignment: CDR1 SGHRS and CDR2 YFSETQ. The germline V and J ends were trimmed by 4 bases and 0 bases, with 13 bases remaining between them. The CDR3, as DNA: TGCGCCAGCAGCCCCCAGGGACCCGCGAACACCGGGGAGCTGTTTTTT. This gives the protein CASSPQGPANTGELFF.

This chain connects TRBV5-5 to TRBJ1-3; D remains unclear. The CDR3 is 15 amino acids. Trimming left V 2 bases short and J 3 bases short, with 12 bases between. The germline V gene encodes CDR1 SGHKS and CDR2 YYEKEE (reference sequence). For the CDR3, the DNA is TGTGCCAGCAGCTTCTTCGATCGTGATGGAAACACCATATATTTT. Amino acid sequence: CASSFFDRDGNTIYF.

The V and J genes are TRBV28 and TRBJ2-7, with 9 bases identical to TRBD1. This CDR3 region has 14 residues. The germline V gene encodes CDR1 MDHEN and CDR2 SYDVKM. Losses at the gene ends were 6 bases for V and 4 bases for J; bases not matched to a gene: 7. The CDR3 DNA follows: TGTGCCAGCAGCTTGACAGGGGGGTGGTACGAGCAGTACTTC. It translates to CASSLTGGWYEQYF. The full variable domain, its missing parts supplied by reference TRBV28 and TRBJ2-7, is DVKVTQSSRYLVKRTGEKVFLECVQDMDHENMFWYRQDPGLGLRLIYFSYDVKMKEKGDIPEGYSVSREKKERFSLILESASTNQTSMYLCASSLTGGWYEQYFGPGTRLTVT.

This clonotype was detected ten times or more. This chain joins TRBV12-3 or TRBV12-4 and TRBJ2-3, with TRBD1 identical over 10 bases. The trim removed 5 bases at V and 7 bases at J, leaving 6 bases unmatched. The CDR3 is 14 residues long. The CDR3 bases are TGTGCCAGCAGTACCGGACAGGGGGTGAATACGCAGTATTTT. Translated: CASSTGQGVNTQYF.

CDR3 DNA sequence: TGCAGTGCTAGAGGGGCGTGGAATGAGCAGTTCTTC. It encodes CSARGAWNEQFF. V usage is TRBV20-1 and J usage is TRBJ2-1; D is unclear. Per the germline V gene, CDR1 is DFQATT and CDR2 is SNEGSKA (reference sequence). V was cut by 1 base and J by 7 bases, with 8 bases left in between. The CDR3 loop spans 12 amino acids.

This chain links TRBV28 with TRBJ1-2; 7 bases align to TRBD1. The CDR3 runs to 14 residues. J gave up 2 bases and V 4 bases, and 4 bases lay outside the gene matches. Germline assignment: CDR1 MDHEN and CDR2 SYDVKM. As DNA, the CDR3 is TGTGCCAGCAGTTCAGGGGACAGCAACTATGGCTACACCTTC. This sequence encodes CASSSGDSNYGYTF.

This clonotype was observed a few times. A single base separates this from a much larger clone, so it may be a read error. V gene TRBV12-3 or TRBV12-4 combines with J gene TRBJ2-1, with 7 bases matching TRBD2. This CDR3 spans 15 amino acids. Trimming at V came to 6 bases and at J to 6 bases, leaving 11 bases not matched to a gene. The CDR3: CASSPTGGSLNEQFF. CDR3 DNA: TGTGCCAGCAGCCCAACTGGCGGGAGTCTCAATGAGCAGTTCTTC.

At least ten counts were recorded for this clonotype. The chain links TRBV30 to TRBJ2-3, with D possibly being TRBD2 (6 bases). The CDR3 covers 14 residues. Germline-derived CDR1 and CDR2 are GTSNPN and SVGIG (reference sequence). Trimming shortened V by 0 bases and J by 5 bases, and 12 bases separated the two germline ends. The CDR3 spells CAWSVGGAVDTQYF. The CDR3, as DNA: TGTGCCTGGAGTGTCGGGGGAGCGGTAGATACGCAGTATTTT.

This clonotype has at least ten counts. V usage is TRBV6-2 or TRBV6-3 and J usage is TRBJ2-7; the D gene could be TRBD1 or TRBD2 (5 bases each). CDR3 size: 13 residues. The germline CDR1 and CDR2 sequences are MNHEY and SVGEGT. With 6 bases removed from V and 2 bases from J, the gap between germline ends came to 11 bases. CDR3 protein: CASRGPGTYEQYF. The CDR3 DNA is TGTGCCAGCAGGGGACCGGGCACCTACGAGCAGTACTTC.

In its sample, this clonotype was seen a few times. This chain links TRBV7-8 with TRBJ2-2, with D possibly matching TRBD1 (6 bases). CDR1 is SGHVS and CDR2 is FQNEAQ in the germline V gene. The V end was cut by 5 bases, the J end by 3 bases, with 16 bases between. CDR3 length equals 16 residues. The CDR3 DNA is TGTGCCAGCAGCCCGTACAGGGTGGTAGACACCGGGGAGCTGTTTTTT. This codes for CASSPYRVVDTGELFF.

This clonotype was observed many times. The rearrangement uses TRBV27 and TRBJ1-2, with a possible D match to TRBD1 (5 bases). The germline CDR1 and CDR2 sequences are MNHEY and SMNVEV (reference sequence). This CDR3 is 12 amino acids long. Trimming removed 8 bases at V and 7 bases at J, with 14 bases between. As DNA, the CDR3 is TGTGCCAGCTCTGGGACCGGCCGTGGCTACACCTTC. Protein product: CASSGTGRGYTF.

A few counts support this clonotype. This sequence joins TRBV11-2 and TRBJ2-3; the match to TRBD2 covers 7 bases. V shed 5 bases and J 11 bases; nucleotides not matched to a gene: 10. Germline V gives CDR1 SGHAT, CDR2 FQNNGV. The CDR3 has 13 residues. In nucleotides, the CDR3 is TGTGCCAGCAGCCCGGGGGGAGGCGGGAGGCAGTATTTT. Translation: CASSPGGGGRQYF.

This clonotype came up many times. V gene TRBV30 combines with J gene TRBJ2-2, with D maybe TRBD2 (5 bases). Germline-derived CDR1 and CDR2 are GTSNPN and SVGIG (reference sequence). V lost 0 bases to trimming and J lost 3 bases, with 5 bases between them. This CDR3 has 13 amino acids. CDR3 in amino acids: CAWSVGDTGELFF. CDR3 sequence (DNA): TGTGCCTGGAGTGTCGGGGACACCGGGGAGCTGTTTTTT.

This clonotype was found many times. The chain recombines TRBV27 with TRBJ2-3; possible D gene TRBD1, 6 bases. The CDR3 sequence is 13 residues long. Looked up from germline, CDR1 is MNHEY and CDR2 is SMNVEV (reference sequence). V was shortened by 5 bases and J by 4 bases, with 10 bases between the two germline ends. For the CDR3, the DNA is TGTGCCAGCAGTCGCAGGGGCTCAGATACGCAGTATTTT. As protein: CASSRRGSDTQYF.

The rearrangement joins TRBV20-1 to TRBJ2-3, with 9 bases identical to TRBD2. The junction had 8 bases not matched to a gene; V was cut back by 3 bases and J by 4 bases. CDR3 length: 15 amino acids. Germline CDR1 and CDR2: DFQATT and SNEGSKA (reference sequence). Written as DNA, the CDR3 is TGCAGTGCTAGGGACTTAGCGGGAGATCCAGATACGCAGTATTTT. Protein sequence: CSARDLAGDPDTQYF.

This clonotype was seen more than once but under ten times. The rearrangement links TRBV5-5 to TRBJ2-3; D might be TRBD2 (5 bases). CDR1 and CDR2 (germline): SGHKS, YYEKEE (reference sequence). The V end was cut by 6 bases, the J end by 0 bases, with 17 bases between. This CDR3 spans 16 amino acids. CDR3 in amino acids: CASNPGGWASTDTQYF. CDR3 nucleotides: TGTGCCAGCAACCCTGGAGGTTGGGCTAGCACAGATACGCAGTATTTT.